A selection of T cell receptor beta chains follows, all from one sample in a study of OX40 agonist ivuxolimab in advanced cancers. The data were produced by immunoSEQ multiplex PCR, yet TCRdb's version contains in-frame clones alone and is incomplete. The data contain under 110,000 clones, about nine tenths of them singletons. The source was CD4+ or CD8+ T cells sorted from blood, collected in a trial of the OX40 agonist ivuxolimab. All receptors derive from an adult with an advanced solid tumor such as melanoma, head and neck, liver or kidney cancer. Both conserved end residues are part of each CDR3. D genes are given only for firm matches. Size tells how often a clone was seen (once, few, many) or the class of an expanded clone, and some rows leave it out.

j_call clone_size cdr3_length d_call v_call cdr3_nt cdr3_aa
TRBJ1-4 . 15 . TRBV5-1 TGCGCCAGCAGCTTGGAACAGGGAACCCTGGTGGGGCTGTTTTTT CASSLEQGTLVGLFF
TRBJ1-6 . 17 TRBD1 TRBV7-9 TGTGCCAGCAGCCCTGGGACAGGGGTTGACTATAATTCACCCCTCCACTTT CASSPGTGVDYNSPLHF
TRBJ2-1 few 16 TRBD2 TRBV6-6 TGTGCCAGCAGCCAGACCACTAGCGGGGGATACAATGAGCAGTTCTTC CASSQTTSGGYNEQFF
TRBJ1-5 . 13 . TRBV7-2 TGCGCCAGCAGCCAAGAGACCAATCAGCCCCAGCATTTT CASSQETNQPQHF
TRBJ1-2 . 14 TRBD1 TRBV27 TGTGCCAGCAGTTCCCCGGGACAGGAGTATGGCTACACCTTC CASSSPGQEYGYTF
TRBJ2-2 few 16 TRBD2 TRBV28 TGTGCCAGCAGTCATAGCGGGGGGCGGGACACCGGGGAGCTGTTTTTT CASSHSGGRDTGELFF
TRBJ1-4 . 15 . TRBV5-6 TGTGCCAGCAGCGCCCTACAGGGAAGGAAAGAAAAACTGTTTTTT CASSALQGRKEKLFF
TRBJ2-5 . 14 . TRBV7-2 TGTGCCAGCAGCCCCGGGGGTTTCCGAGAGACCCAGTACTTC CASSPGGFRETQYF
TRBJ1-5 once 16 TRBD1 TRBV30 TGTGCCTGGAGTGTAGACGGCAGGGGGAGCAATCAGCCCCAGCATTTT CAWSVDGRGSNQPQHF
TRBJ2-5 . 15 TRBD2 TRBV7-6 TGTGCCAGCAGCTTAGCCGGGGGGAGACAAGAGACCCAGTACTTC CASSLAGGRQETQYF
TRBJ2-6 . 14 . TRBV11-2 TGTGCCAGCAGCCTCAACTCTGGGGCCAACGTCCTGACTTTC CASSLNSGANVLTF
TRBJ2-1 . 13 . TRBV5-1 TGCGCCAGCAGCTCCCCTAGCCTCAATGAGCAGTTCTTC CASSSPSLNEQFF
TRBJ2-7 . 12 . TRBV18 TGTGCCAGCTCGCGGGACAGCTACGAGCAGTACTTC CASSRDSYEQYF
TRBJ1-5 once 17 . TRBV6-4 TGTGCCAGCCCCTCAGGAGGGGGGGGCAGTAGCAATCAGCCCCAGCATTTT CASPSGGGGSSNQPQHF
TRBJ2-7 . 13 . TRBV6-1 TGTGCCAGCAGCCGGGACGGAGCCTACGAGCAGTACTTC CASSRDGAYEQYF
TRBJ1-4 . 15 . TRBV7-2 TGTGCCAGCAGCTCACTCGGACACTCTAATGAAAAACTGTTTTTT CASSSLGHSNEKLFF
TRBJ2-6 . 19 . TRBV19 TGTGCCAGTAAAGGCGTCAGAGAGCCGCCCCGCGCTGGGGCCAACGTCCTGACTTTC CASKGVREPPRAGANVLTF
TRBJ2-5 . 14 TRBD2 TRBV6-1 TGTGCCAGCTTGGCTAGCGGGGGAGGAGAGACCCAGTACTTC CASLASGGGETQYF
TRBJ2-3 . 13 . TRBV7-2 TGTGCCAGCAGCTTCTCACGCACAGATACGCAGTATTTT CASSFSRTDTQYF
TRBJ1-6 . 16 TRBD1 TRBV28 TGTGCCAGCAGACCAACGTCGGGACAGGGGGCTGTGGCCCTCCACTTT CASRPTSGQGAVALHF
TRBJ1-2 . 15 . TRBV7-2 TGTGCCAGCAGCTTAGGTCAGGTCGGCACCTATGGCTACACCTTC CASSLGQVGTYGYTF
TRBJ2-3 . 15 . TRBV5-1 TGCGCCAGCAGCGCACGGGGGGCCAGCACAGATACGCAGTATTTT CASSARGASTDTQYF
TRBJ1-4 once 14 TRBD1 TRBV25-1 TGTGCCAGCAGTGAATTAGGGGGCGGGGAAAAACTGTTTTTT CASSELGGGEKLFF
TRBJ1-3 . 14 TRBD1 TRBV7-2 TGTGCCAGCAGGGCAGGGGGCACTGGAAACACCATATATTTT CASRAGGTGNTIYF
TRBJ2-3 . 16 . TRBV9 TGTGCCAGCAGCCTCGGTCTCGGGACCAGCACAGATACGCAGTATTTT CASSLGLGTSTDTQYF
TRBJ1-2 . 12 TRBD1 TRBV2 TGTGCCAGCAGTGCCCAGGGGGTGGGCTACACCTTC CASSAQGVGYTF
TRBJ2-2 . 15 . TRBV5-1 TGCGCCAGCTATGGATCTTCAGGGGCGACCGGGGAGCTGTTTTTT CASYGSSGATGELFF
TRBJ2-2 . 14 . TRBV7-2 TGTGCCAGCAGCTTAGTCGGCGGCACCGGGGAGCTGTTTTTT CASSLVGGTGELFF
TRBJ2-2 . 16 . TRBV19 TGTGCCAGTACCGACCCAAGTTCTACGAACACCGGGGAGCTGTTTTTT CASTDPSSTNTGELFF
TRBJ2-3 . 19 TRBD2 TRBV5-3 TGTGCCAGAAGCAGAACCGGGACTACGAAAAAACCTAGCACAGATACGCAGTATTTT CARSRTGTTKKPSTDTQYF
TRBJ2-7 . 12 . TRBV18 TGTGCCAGCTCAGCCTTTGACTACGAGCAGTACTTC CASSAFDYEQYF
TRBJ2-7 few 11 . TRBV5-6 TGTGCCAGCAGCTATATCTACGAGCAGTACTTC CASSYIYEQYF
TRBJ2-1 . 15 . TRBV11-3 TGTGCCAGCAGCTTAGATCCTAGAGGGGGGAAGGAGCAGTTCTTC CASSLDPRGGKEQFF
TRBJ2-2 . 15 TRBD1 TRBV5-1 TGCGCCAGCAGCGGCGGACAGGGCCCCACCGGGGAGCTGTTTTTT CASSGGQGPTGELFF
TRBJ1-2 few 12 . TRBV9 TGTGCCAGCAGCGTAAGTTCTAATGGCTACACCTTC CASSVSSNGYTF
TRBJ2-5 . 15 TRBD2 TRBV6-1 TGTGCCAGCAGTGAAGTTGGTAGCGGGGAAGAGACCCAGTACTTC CASSEVGSGEETQYF
TRBJ1-5 . 13 . TRBV15 TGTGCCACCAGCAGGGACACCAATCAGCCCCAGCATTTT CATSRDTNQPQHF
TRBJ2-2 . 17 TRBD1 TRBV7-2 TGTGCCAGCAGCAAAAGGTCAGGGACAGTGCCAAACGGGGAGCTGTTTTTT CASSKRSGTVPNGELFF
TRBJ2-3 . 12 . TRBV25-1 TGTGCCAGCCCTGAGAGCACAGATACGCAGTATTTT CASPESTDTQYF
TRBJ2-7 . 15 TRBD1 TRBV28 TGTGCCAGCAGTTTTCGACAGGGGGCGCGGTACGAGCAGTACTTC CASSFRQGARYEQYF
TRBJ1-1 . 14 . TRBV7-9 TGTGCCAGCAGCCCGGGGACGGCGAACACTGAAGCTTTCTTT CASSPGTANTEAFF
TRBJ2-3 . 18 . TRBV19 TGTGCCAGTAGTATAGGGTCGTTTAGGACGGCGCGCACAGATACGCAGTATTTT CASSIGSFRTARTDTQYF
TRBJ2-3 once 18 . TRBV21-1 TGTGCCAGCAGCCCCCTAGCGGGGGGGATTCCTAGCACAGATACGCAGTATTTT CASSPLAGGIPSTDTQYF
TRBJ2-5 . 15 TRBD1 TRBV19 TGTGCCAGTAGTGGCTCAAGGACAGGGAGCGAGACCCAGTACTTC CASSGSRTGSETQYF
TRBJ1-1 . 14 . TRBV5-1 TGCGCCAGCAATCCCGTGGACAGAAACACTGAAGCTTTCTTT CASNPVDRNTEAFF
TRBJ1-5 . 13 TRBD1 TRBV28 TGTGCTATTCACAGGGGGCTTATTCAGCCCCAGCATTTT CAIHRGLIQPQHF
TRBJ1-1 many 13 . TRBV4-3 TGCGCCAGCAGCAGGGGCCTGAACACTGAAGCTTTCTTT CASSRGLNTEAFF
TRBJ2-2 . 13 . TRBV6-1 TGTGCCAACGGACAGATGAACACCGGGGAGCTGTTTTTT CANGQMNTGELFF
TRBJ2-4 . 16 . TRBV7-2 TGTGCCAGCAGCACAAGACTGGGACTAGCCAAAAACATTCAGTACTTC CASSTRLGLAKNIQYF
TRBJ2-3 . 17 . TRBV4-3 TGCGCCAGCAGCCAAGATTCAGACCCCTTCAGCACAGATACGCAGTATTTT CASSQDSDPFSTDTQYF
TRBJ1-5 . 14 . TRBV15 TGTGCCACCAGCAGAGATCTAGGACGGCAGCCCCAGCATTTT CATSRDLGRQPQHF
TRBJ2-7 once 15 TRBD1 TRBV11-2 TGTGCCAGCAGCAATCTCCGGGACAGGGCCCACGAGCAGTACTTC CASSNLRDRAHEQYF
TRBJ1-2 . 14 . TRBV1 TGCACCAGCAGCCAAGAGAAGAGCCCCTATGGCTACACCTTC CTSSQEKSPYGYTF
TRBJ1-1 . 12 . TRBV10-3 TGTGCCATCAGGCTGCAATCGGCTGAAGCTTTCTTT CAIRLQSAEAFF
TRBJ1-2 . 14 . TRBV6-5 TGTGCCAGCAGTCCCCGGCAGGGTGAAGAGGGCTACACCTTC CASSPRQGEEGYTF
TRBJ2-1 . 13 TRBD1 TRBV11-2 TGTGCCAGCAGGGGACAGGGCGGGAATGAGCAGTTCTTC CASRGQGGNEQFF
TRBJ2-3 once 12 . TRBV7-6 TGTGCCAGCAGCTCCGTTGAGGATACGCAGTATTTT CASSSVEDTQYF